This T cell receptor beta chain was profiled in a study of CD8+CD57+ T cells in acquired aplastic anemia. As for the study in general: DNA from sorted CD4+ and CD8+ cells averaged 3.2 ug. Study-wide results and caveats: In common between the patients and the controls were more than 25 CD8+ CDR3 sequences. A significant difference in CD8+ Simpson's diversity between patients and controls was not found.

The V gene's germline CDR1 is MGHDK and CDR2 SYGVNS. Between the trimmed V and J ends, which lost 1 base and 9 bases, there was a span of 4 bases. This CDR3 spans 11 amino acids. Patients who underwent sequencing had shown CD8+CD57+ cell expansion by flow cytometry. The cohort consisted entirely of patients having severe acquired aplastic anemia. For this clonotype: The antigen is unknown.

The template for TCR beta VDJ and CDR3 sequence profiling was genomic DNA. TCRdb used MiXCR to reprocess the reads, holding one entry per CDR3 protein. This sample has about 200,000 distinct CDR3 sequences, with roughly 60% found just once. Sample: sorted CD4+, CD8+, or CD8+CD57+ T cells (not recorded which) from PBMCs. The receptor's source is a human donor with aplastic anemia. The chain has TRBV25-1 and TRBJ2-1; the D is unclear. The CDR3 nucleotides are TGTGCCAGCAGTGAATTAGCTGAGCAGTTCTTC. It is translated as CASSELAEQFF.